This TCR beta chain was recorded in a study of cytomegalovirus exposure and HLA in healthy donors. Study context: The Caucasian-associated ancestry cluster held about 80% of over 350 genotyped donors.

This clone was recorded once. Its specificity is not known. Study conclusions and caveats: Among TCR beta chains, those listed as cytomegalovirus-associated numbered around 160.

The length of the CDR3 is 14 residues. The germline CDR1 and CDR2 sequences are SGHRS and YFSETQ. J gave up 2 bases and V 4 bases, and 4 bases lay outside the gene matches. PCR involved 60 Vbeta and 13 Jbeta primers. Only in-frame clones appear in the TCRdb table, and some are missing; sequencing was by immunoSEQ multiplex PCR. This sample has around 70,000 clones, with more than 65% found just once. Sequencing input: PBMCs. The sequence came from a male donor in good health and CMV-seropositive. This chain links TRBV5-1 with TRBJ2-7; 9 bases match TRBD1. The CDR3 here is CASSPGTGTYEQYF. As DNA, the CDR3 is TGCGCCAGCAGCCCCGGGACAGGGACCTACGAGCAGTACTTC.